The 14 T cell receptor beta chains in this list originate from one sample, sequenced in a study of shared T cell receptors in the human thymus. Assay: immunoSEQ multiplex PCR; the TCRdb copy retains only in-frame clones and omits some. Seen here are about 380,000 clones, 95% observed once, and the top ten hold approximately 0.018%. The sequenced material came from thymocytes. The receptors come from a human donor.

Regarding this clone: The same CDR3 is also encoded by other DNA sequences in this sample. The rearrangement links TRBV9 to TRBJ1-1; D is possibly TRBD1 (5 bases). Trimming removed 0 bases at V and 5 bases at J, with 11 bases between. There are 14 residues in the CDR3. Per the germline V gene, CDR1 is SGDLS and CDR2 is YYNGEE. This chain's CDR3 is CASSVGQGGTEAFF. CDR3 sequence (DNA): TGTGCCAGCAGCGTAGGCCAGGGTGGGACTGAAGCTTTCTTT.

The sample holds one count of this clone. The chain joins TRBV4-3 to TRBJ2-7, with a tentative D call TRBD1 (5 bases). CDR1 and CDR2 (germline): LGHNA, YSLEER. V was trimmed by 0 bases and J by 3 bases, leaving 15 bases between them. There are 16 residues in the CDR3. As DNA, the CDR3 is TGCGCCAGCAGCCAAGAAACGCCAGGACATCTCTACGAGCAGTACTTC. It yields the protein CASSQETPGHLYEQYF.

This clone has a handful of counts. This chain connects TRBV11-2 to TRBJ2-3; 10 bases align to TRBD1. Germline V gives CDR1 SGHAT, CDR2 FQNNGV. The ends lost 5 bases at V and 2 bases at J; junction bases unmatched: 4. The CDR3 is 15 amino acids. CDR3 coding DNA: TGTGCCAGCAGCCCGACAGGGGGCACCACAGATACGCAGTATTTT. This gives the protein CASSPTGGTTDTQYF.

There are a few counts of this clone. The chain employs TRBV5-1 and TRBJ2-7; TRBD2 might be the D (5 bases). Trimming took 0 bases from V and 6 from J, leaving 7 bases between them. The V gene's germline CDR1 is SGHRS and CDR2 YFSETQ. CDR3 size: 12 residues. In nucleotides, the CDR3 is TGCGCCAGCAGCTTGGGAGGGAGCGAGCAGTACTTC. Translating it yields CASSLGGSEQYF.

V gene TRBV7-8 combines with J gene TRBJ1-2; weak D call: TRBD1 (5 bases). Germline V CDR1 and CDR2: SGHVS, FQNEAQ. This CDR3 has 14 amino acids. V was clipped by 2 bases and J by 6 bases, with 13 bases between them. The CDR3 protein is CASSLRSGKHGYTF. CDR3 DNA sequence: TGTGCCAGCAGCTTAAGGTCAGGGAAACATGGCTACACCTTC. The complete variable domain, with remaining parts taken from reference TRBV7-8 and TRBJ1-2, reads GAGVSQSPRYKVAKRGQDVALRCDPISGHVSLFWYQQALGQGPEFLTYFQNEAQLDKSGLPSDRFFAERPEGSVSTLKIQRTQQEDSAVYLCASSLRSGKHGYTFGSGTRLTVV.

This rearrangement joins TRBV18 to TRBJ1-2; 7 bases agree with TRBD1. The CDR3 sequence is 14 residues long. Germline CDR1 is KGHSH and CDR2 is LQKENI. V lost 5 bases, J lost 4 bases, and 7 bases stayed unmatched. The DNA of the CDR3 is TGTGCCAGCTCAGACAGGGCCCTGGGCTATGGCTACACCTTC. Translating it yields CASSDRALGYGYTF.

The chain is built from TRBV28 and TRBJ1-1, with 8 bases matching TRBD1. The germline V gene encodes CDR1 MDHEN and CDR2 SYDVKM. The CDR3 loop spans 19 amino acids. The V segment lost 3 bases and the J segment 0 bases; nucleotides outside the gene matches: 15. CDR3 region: CASSFPPRGQEPMNTEAFF. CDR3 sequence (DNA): TGTGCCAGCAGTTTCCCCCCCAGGGGACAGGAACCCATGAACACTGAAGCTTTCTTT. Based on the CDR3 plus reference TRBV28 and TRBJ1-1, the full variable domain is DVKVTQSSRYLVKRTGEKVFLECVQDMDHENMFWYRQDPGLGLRLIYFSYDVKMKEKGDIPEGYSVSREKKERFSLILESASTNQTSMYLCASSFPPRGQEPMNTEAFFGQGTRLTVV.

The CDR3: CSARGGSRAFF. The CDR3 region has the DNA TGCAGTGCTAGGGGGGGATCCCGGGCTTTCTTT. The chain carries TRBV20-1 and TRBJ1-1; perhaps TRBD1 as D (5 bases). CDR1 is DFQATT, CDR2 SNEGSKA, per germline (reference sequence). The CDR3 is made up of 11 amino acids. Deletions cut 3 bases from V and 11 bases from J, with 13 bases between.

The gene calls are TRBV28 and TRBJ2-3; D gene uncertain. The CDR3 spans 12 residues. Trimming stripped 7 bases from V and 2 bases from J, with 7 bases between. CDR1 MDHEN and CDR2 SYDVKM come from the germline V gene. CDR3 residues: CASNRDTDTQYF. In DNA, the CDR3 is TGTGCCAGCAATAGAGACACAGATACGCAGTATTTT.

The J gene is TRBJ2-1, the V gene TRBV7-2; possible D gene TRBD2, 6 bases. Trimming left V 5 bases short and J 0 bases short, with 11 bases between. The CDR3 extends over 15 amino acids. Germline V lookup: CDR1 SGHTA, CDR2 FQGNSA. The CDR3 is CASSKGLFSYNEQFF. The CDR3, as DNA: TGTGCCAGCAGCAAGGGACTGTTCTCCTACAATGAGCAGTTCTTC. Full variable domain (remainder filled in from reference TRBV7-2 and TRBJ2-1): GAGVSQSPSNKVTEKGKDVELRCDPISGHTALYWYRQSLGQGLEFLIYFQGNSAPDKSGLPSDRFSAERTGGSVSTLTIQRTQQEDSAVYLCASSKGLFSYNEQFFGPGTRLTVL.

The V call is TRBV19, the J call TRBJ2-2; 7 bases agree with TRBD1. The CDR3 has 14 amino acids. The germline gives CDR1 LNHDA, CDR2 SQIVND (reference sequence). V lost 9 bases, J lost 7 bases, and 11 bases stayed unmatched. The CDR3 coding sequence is TGTGCCAGCCTCCCCACAGGGGCTCACGGGGAGCTGTTTTTT. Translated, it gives CASLPTGAHGELFF.

The CDR3 bases are TGTGCCAGCAAGGGGAGGGAGAAGAACACTGAAGCTTTCTTT. It specifies CASKGREKNTEAFF. The J gene is TRBJ1-1, the V gene TRBV25-1, with a tentative D call TRBD1 (5 bases). Germline-derived CDR1 and CDR2 are MGHDK and SYGVNS. CDR3 length: 14 amino acids. Trimming took 7 bases from V and 1 from J, leaving 13 bases between them.

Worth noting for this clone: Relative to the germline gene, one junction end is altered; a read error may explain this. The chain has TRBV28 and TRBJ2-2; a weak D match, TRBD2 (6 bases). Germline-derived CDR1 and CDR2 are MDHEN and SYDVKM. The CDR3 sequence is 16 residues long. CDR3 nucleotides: TGTGCCAGCAGTTTCCCGGGGACTTTGAACGCCGGGGAGCTGTTTTTT. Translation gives CASSFPGTLNAGELFF.

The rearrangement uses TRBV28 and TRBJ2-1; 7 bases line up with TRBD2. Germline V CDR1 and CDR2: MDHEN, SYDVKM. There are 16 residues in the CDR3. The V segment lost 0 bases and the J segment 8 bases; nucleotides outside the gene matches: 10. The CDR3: CASSLCGEGGLHEQFF. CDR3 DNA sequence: TGTGCCAGCAGTTTATGCGGGGAGGGAGGGCTGCATGAGCAGTTCTTC.